These 24 T cell receptor beta chains came from one sample sequenced in a study of T cells after yellow fever vaccination. TCRdb processed the 5' RACE reads anew with MiXCR; each CDR3 protein has one entry. The table lists some 600,000 distinct CDR3 sequences, about 17% of them singletons. The sequencing used PBMCs, collected 5 days after the first yellow fever vaccination. These receptors all stem from a man aged 18 to 29 who received the YFV17D yellow fever vaccine.

There are a few counts of this clonotype. V usage is TRBV4-1 and J usage is TRBJ1-6; no firm D call. The CDR3 is made up of 15 amino acids. Trimming stripped 3 bases from V and 5 bases from J, with 11 bases between. Looked up from germline, CDR1 is MGHRA and CDR2 is YSYEKL. The CDR3 is CASSQRTENNSPLHF. Written as DNA, the CDR3 is TGCGCCAGCAGCCAGAGGACGGAAAATAATTCACCCCTCCACTTT.

This clonotype was observed many times. The gene calls are TRBV3-1 and TRBJ2-4; TRBD1 agrees at 8 bases. Per germline, CDR1 LGHDT and CDR2 YNNKEL (reference sequence). The CDR3 covers 17 residues. V dropped 0 bases and J dropped 4; count of bases not matched to a gene: 8. CDR3 amino acids: CASSQEQGRQGKNIQYF. In DNA, the CDR3 is TGTGCCAGCAGCCAAGAGCAGGGAAGACAGGGGAAAAACATTCAGTACTTC.

This clonotype showed up just a few times. The rearrangement joins TRBV6-2 or TRBV6-3 to TRBJ1-1, with 9 bases aligning to TRBD1. The CDR3 contains 12 residues. With 5 bases clipped from V and 10 bases from J, the junction kept 5 bases outside the gene matches. Germline V CDR1 and CDR2: MNHEY, SVGEGT. The CDR3 region has the DNA TGTGCCAGCAGTAACCGGGACAGGGCAGCTTTCTTT. It translates to CASSNRDRAAFF.

This chain connects TRBV4-2 to TRBJ2-1, with 8 positions matching TRBD2. V lost 3 bases to trimming and J lost 6 bases; unmatched junction nucleotides: 4. This CDR3 contains 14 residues. Germline CDR1 and CDR2: LGHNA and YNFKEQ. The CDR3 region has the DNA TGTGCCAGCAGCCACCGGGGGGGCCCCAATGAGCAGTTCTTC. It specifies CASSHRGGPNEQFF.

V and J are TRBV7-2 and TRBJ2-5; no definite D call. CDR1 and CDR2 from the germline V gene are SGHTA and FQGNSA. Trimming cost V 4 bases and J 4 bases, with 7 bases left between them. The CDR3 consists of 12 residues. The CDR3 reads CASSSQRETQYF. The CDR3 DNA is TGTGCCAGCAGCTCACAGCGAGAGACCCAGTACTTC.

This clonotype was found many times. The chain joins TRBV6-5 to TRBJ1-1; D might be TRBD1 (6 bases). The CDR3 runs 15 residues. Trimming removed 2 bases from V and 4 bases from J, with 14 bases in between. CDR1 is MNHEY, CDR2 SVGAGI, per germline. CDR3 in amino acids: CASSYLSAGATEAFF. CDR3 DNA: TGTGCCAGCAGTTACCTCTCCGCAGGGGCCACTGAAGCTTTCTTT.

The rearrangement links TRBV28 to TRBJ1-4, with D possibly TRBD1 on 5 matching bases. This CDR3 region has 13 residues. Between the trimmed V and J ends, which lost 6 bases and 12 bases, there was a span of 17 bases. CDR1 is MDHEN, CDR2 SYDVKM, per germline. CDR3 loop: CASSSRGRGELFF. For the CDR3, the DNA is TGTGCCAGCAGCTCCCGGGGACGGGGAGAACTGTTTTTT.

This chain links TRBV5-6 with TRBJ2-3; D gene uncertain. This CDR3 is 16 amino acids long. Germline CDR1 reads SGHDT; CDR2 reads YYEEEE. The V end lost 1 base, the J end lost 2 bases, and 14 bases lay between the germline ends. This CDR3 is CASSLSLWRPTDTQYF. In nucleotides, the CDR3 is TGTGCCAGCAGCTTGTCGCTTTGGCGGCCCACAGATACGCAGTATTTT.

This clonotype was observed a handful of times. V gene TRBV27 combines with J gene TRBJ1-1; D not certain. V was clipped by 0 bases and J by 3 bases, with 8 bases between them. Germline CDR1 MNHEY, CDR2 SMNVEV (reference sequence). The CDR3 covers 14 residues. CDR3 nucleotide sequence: TGTGCCAGCAGTTTATCACAGACACACACTGAAGCTTTCTTT. This codes for CASSLSQTHTEAFF.

The CDR3 DNA reads TGTGCCAGCAGCTTATGCTATGGCTACACCTTC. Its translation: CASSLCYGYTF. V is TRBV7-3 and J is TRBJ1-2, with unresolved D. Deletions cut 2 bases from V and 4 bases from J, with 2 bases between. The CDR3 sequence is 11 residues long. Germline CDR1 and CDR2: SGHTA and FQGTGA.

This clonotype was seen a handful of times. The chain joins TRBV12-3 or TRBV12-4 to TRBJ1-2; possible D gene TRBD1, 5 bases. This CDR3 contains 14 residues. The V and J ends lost 10 bases and 0 bases respectively, with 15 bases between them. The CDR3 sequence: CATQTGNTNYGYTF. CDR3 DNA sequence: TGTGCCACACAAACAGGAAACACTAACTATGGCTACACCTTC.

At least ten counts were recorded for this clonotype. The chain uses TRBV7-8 and TRBJ2-1; D is possibly TRBD2 (6 bases). Trimming shortened V by 2 bases and J by 4 bases, and 15 bases separated the two germline ends. The CDR3 length is 16 residues. The V gene's germline CDR1 is SGHVS and CDR2 FQNEAQ. The chain's CDR3 is CASSLSPGLGYNEQFF. The DNA for the CDR3 is TGTGCCAGCAGCTTATCACCGGGACTGGGATACAATGAGCAGTTCTTC.

The gene calls are TRBV6-1 and TRBJ2-6, with no clear D. The germline gives CDR1 MNHNS, CDR2 SASEGT. V was cut by 2 bases and J by 2 bases, with 7 bases left in between. This CDR3 region has 15 residues. This CDR3 reads CASSERSTGANVLTF. Written as DNA, the CDR3 is TGTGCCAGCAGTGAAAGGAGCACTGGGGCCAACGTCCTGACTTTC.

In nucleotides, the CDR3 is TGTGCCAGCAGCTCTAGAGACGGGGTGATCACAGATACGCAGTATTTT. It codes for CASSSRDGVITDTQYF. This chain uses TRBV7-9 with TRBJ2-3, with TRBD2 as a possible D gene (5 bases). Trimming shortened V by 4 bases and J by 2 bases, and 16 bases separated the two germline ends. This CDR3 is 16 amino acids long. Germline loops: CDR1 SEHNR, CDR2 FQNEAQ (reference sequence).

The rearrangement links TRBV5-1 to TRBJ2-1; D is perhaps TRBD1 (7 bases). This CDR3 has 16 residues. From germline, CDR1 is SGHRS and CDR2 YFSETQ. Deletions cut 4 bases from V and 3 bases from J, with 17 bases between. In nucleotides, the CDR3 is TGCGCCAGCAGCCGCACTCAGGGGGGCGGCTACAATGAGCAGTTCTTC. Protein sequence: CASSRTQGGGYNEQFF.

The chain joins TRBV6-1 to TRBJ1-5, with D maybe TRBD1 (5 bases). With 6 bases removed from V and 5 bases from J, the gap between germline ends came to 14 bases. The CDR3 loop spans 14 amino acids. Germline loops: CDR1 MNHNS, CDR2 SASEGT. CDR3: CASRGGTEYQPQHF. Written as DNA, the CDR3 is TGTGCCAGCAGGGGGGGGACCGAGTATCAGCCCCAGCATTTT.

There are a few counts of this clonotype. CDR3: CASSYAREDTEAFF. CDR3 sequence (DNA): TGTGCCAGCAGTTATGCCAGGGAGGACACTGAAGCTTTCTTT. The chain is built from TRBV6-2 or TRBV6-3 and TRBJ1-1; weak D call: TRBD1 (5 bases). The ends were cut back, 3 bases at V and 3 bases at J, with 11 bases in the middle. Germline V CDR1 and CDR2: MNHEY, SVGEGT. This CDR3 is built from 14 residues.

This clonotype was detected only a few times. The rearrangement joins TRBV12-3 or TRBV12-4 to TRBJ2-2; perhaps TRBD1 as D (6 bases). The CDR3 spans 17 residues. Trimming stripped 6 bases from V and 3 bases from J, with 20 bases between. In DNA form, the CDR3 reads TGTGCCAGCAGCACTACAGGGAAAGTATTTGACACCGGGGAGCTGTTTTTT. Translating it yields CASSTTGKVFDTGELFF.

This chain uses TRBV3-1 with TRBJ1-1; D is possibly TRBD1 (6 bases). The CDR3 spans 15 residues. Germline CDR1 LGHDT, CDR2 YNNKEL (reference sequence). Trimming cost V 7 bases and J 5 bases, with 20 bases left between them. CDR3 protein: CASTLYNGGRTEAFF. The CDR3, as DNA: TGTGCCAGCACCCTCTACAACGGGGGGCGGACTGAAGCTTTCTTT.

The V call is TRBV20-1, the J call TRBJ2-1, with 7 bases matching TRBD2. Germline CDR1 reads DFQATT; CDR2 reads SNEGSKA (reference sequence). The CDR3 runs to 14 residues. After removal of 3 bases from V and 4 bases from J, the junction contained 6 bases not matched to a gene. Here the CDR3 reads CSASPAGPYNEQFF. CDR3 coding DNA: TGCAGTGCTAGCCCAGCGGGGCCATACAATGAGCAGTTCTTC.

This clonotype was recorded many times. This chain joins TRBV18 and TRBJ2-2; 14 bases are shared with TRBD2. J gave up 3 bases and V 0 bases, and 0 bases lay outside the gene matches. CDR3 length: 17 amino acids. Germline loops: CDR1 KGHSH, CDR2 LQKENI. Here the CDR3 reads CASSPPGLAGDTGELFF. CDR3 DNA sequence: TGTGCCAGCTCACCACCGGGACTAGCGGGGGACACCGGGGAGCTGTTTTTT.

The chain carries TRBV18 and TRBJ1-1; no clear D. The CDR3 contains 13 residues. CDR1 is KGHSH, CDR2 LQKENI, per germline. V shed 5 bases and J shed 8 bases, with 15 bases lying between them. The CDR3 DNA sequence: TGTGCCAGCTCATCTCATGAAAGAGGCGAAGCTTTCTTT. Its translation: CASSSHERGEAFF.

This clonotype was detected only a few times. The V gene is TRBV20-1, the J gene TRBJ1-1; D not certain. Germline CDR1 DFQATT, CDR2 SNEGSKA (reference sequence). The CDR3 spans 13 residues. V lost 4 bases, J lost 13 bases, and 22 bases lay in between. CDR3 nucleotides: TGCAGTGCTACGATCATGCGGGTGGCTAATGGTTTCTTT. Protein sequence: CSATIMRVANGFF.

This clonotype was observed a handful of times. The chain joins TRBV12-3 or TRBV12-4 to TRBJ2-5, with D perhaps matching TRBD1 (6 bases). V was clipped by 4 bases and J by 10 bases, with 13 bases between them. CDR3 length: 12 residues. CDR3 coding DNA: TGTGCCAGCAGTTCGGGACAAAAAGACCAGTACTTC. It encodes CASSSGQKDQYF.